Listed here are 3 T cell receptor beta chains from one sample, sequenced in a study of blood T cells in healthy people across ages. Sample-barcoded 5' priming and a J-beta primer mix drove a second PCR of about 7 to 11 cycles. In TCRdb, the 5' RACE reads were re-called with MiXCR into one record per CDR3 protein. The table records about 1 million distinct CDR3 sequences, under 30% of them present only once. This same sample was also taken into another study, of T cells of mothers and their children.

The sequencing sample was made of blood. These receptors came from a girl aged 2-9 years in good health.

This clonotype was recorded a few times. J is TRBJ1-5 and V is TRBV13; D is uncertain. Trimming pared 3 bases from V and 5 bases from J, leaving 8 bases between. CDR1 PRHDT and CDR2 FYEKMQ come from the germline V gene (reference sequence). The CDR3 is made up of 13 amino acids. The CDR3 DNA follows: TGTGCCAGCAGCTTTGCGGGAGATCAGCCCCAGCATTTT. Translating it yields CASSFAGDQPQHF.

V and J are TRBV20-1 and TRBJ2-1; D possibly matches TRBD1 or TRBD2 (5 bases each). CDR3 length: 13 amino acids. The V end lost 5 bases, the J end lost 7 bases, and 15 bases lay between the germline ends. CDR1 and CDR2 from the germline V gene are DFQATT and SNEGSKA (reference sequence). The CDR3 coding sequence is TGCAGTGCTCCCGGGACCCCCATAAATGAGCAGTTCTTC. Protein sequence: CSAPGTPINEQFF.

This chain joins TRBV29-1 and TRBJ2-5; 15 bases are a match to TRBD2. The length of the CDR3 is 17 residues. In germline, CDR1 is SQVTM, CDR2 ANQGSEA. V trimming: 6 bases; J trimming: 4 bases; junction bases outside the gene matches: 12. In nucleotides, the CDR3 is TGCAGCGTAGAGATGGGACTAGCGGGGGGAAGTTCAGAGACCCAGTACTTC. It specifies CSVEMGLAGGSSETQYF.